The 5 T cell receptor beta chains listed next were all sequenced from one sample in a study of blood T cells in healthy people across ages. With a J-beta primer mix and a sample-barcoded 5' primer, a second PCR ran roughly 7 to 11 cycles. From the 5' RACE reads, TCRdb called clonotypes with MiXCR, one entry per CDR3 protein. The sample has roughly 2 million distinct CDR3 sequences; roughly 49% are singletons. Sample: blood. Receptor source: a woman between 35 and 50 years old in good health.

This clonotype was seen a few times. This chain joins TRBV12-3 or TRBV12-4 and TRBJ2-7; possible D gene TRBD2, 5 bases. This CDR3 spans 13 amino acids. Trimming shortened V by 3 bases and J by 7 bases, and 13 bases separated the two germline ends. CDR3 nucleotides: TGTGCCAGCAGTTTGGGGTGGGGAGAAGAGCAGTACTTC. It is translated as CASSLGWGEEQYF.

The V gene is TRBV5-1, the J gene TRBJ1-2, with D possibly matching TRBD1 (6 bases). This CDR3 contains 15 residues. The germline V gene has CDR1 SGHRS and CDR2 YFSETQ. The V end was cut by 3 bases, the J end by 0 bases, with 12 bases between. CDR3 nucleotides: TGCGCCAGCAGCTCGTCACAGGGCCCTAACTATGGCTACACCTTC. Amino acids: CASSSSQGPNYGYTF. The full variable domain, rest sourced from reference TRBV5-1 and TRBJ1-2, is KAGVTQTPRYLIKTRGQQVTLSCSPISGHRSVSWYQQTPGQGLQFLFEYFSETQRNKGNFPGRFSGRQFSNSRSEMNVSTLELGDSALYLCASSSSQGPNYGYTFGSGTRLTVV.

The rearrangement links TRBV11-1 to TRBJ2-1, with no clear D. Germline CDR1 is SGHAT and CDR2 is FQDESV (reference sequence). Trimming shortened V by 5 bases and J by 11 bases, and 13 bases separated the two germline ends. The CDR3 runs to 12 residues. The CDR3 reads CASSDDTQKQFF. CDR3 in DNA: TGTGCCAGCAGCGATGATACACAGAAGCAGTTCTTC.

The rearrangement links TRBV5-6 to TRBJ2-1, with unresolved D. Germline CDR1 is SGHDT and CDR2 is YYEEEE. The CDR3 extends over 15 amino acids. V dropped 0 bases and J dropped 4 bases, with 11 bases sitting between them. CDR3 coding DNA: TGTGCCAGCAGCTTGGCCGGCCAAATTTACAATGAGCAGTTCTTC. Translated, it gives CASSLAGQIYNEQFF.

The chain has TRBV28 and TRBJ2-5; 8 bases match TRBD2. The J call may not be correct, given that the DNA end is closer to TRBJ2-4. The CDR3 covers 15 residues. From germline, CDR1 is MDHEN and CDR2 SYDVKM. The CDR3 reads CASRPLAGGLNIQYF. The CDR3 bases are TGTGCCAGCAGGCCACTTGCGGGGGGTCTAAACATTCAGTACTTC.